Reported below is one T cell receptor beta chain. This clonotype was observed many times. No antigen is known for it. Base qualities are missing; no much larger clone stands one base away. These data originate in a study (dated by TCRdb to about 2015). For context, the study as a whole: Whether tumor-infiltrating Tregs in breast cancer are recruited from blood Tregs or converted in situ from other CD4+ T cell subsets was tested.

The study at large found these results: In terms of TCR gene usage, tumor memory CD4+ T cells clustered together with blood and lymph node memory CD4+ cells, as well as with lymph node naive CD4+ cells. Tumor-infiltrating Treg TCR alpha and beta sequences overlapped most with tumor naive CD4+ T cells, then with blood naive CD4+ T cells. The validation in the larger cohort was limited to a single TCR beta V-J rearrangement instead of whole repertoires.

Cells that were CD4+CD25+CD127-/low were the ones isolated as Tregs. Tregs, naive and memory CD4+ T cells from tumor, blood and ipsilateral draining lymph nodes of about 5 breast cancer patients underwent full-length TCR alpha and beta sequencing. Tumor tissue and lymph nodes from ipsilateral axillary dissection were perfused with PBS, minced and digested with collagenase I and hyaluronidase. A purity exceeding 90% was confirmed by FACS for the sorted cell populations. Full-length TCR variable regions were amplified by 5' RACE PCR using constant-region reverse primers, and then by semi-nested PCR using Nested Universal Primer A. The ReliaPrep RNA Cell Miniprep System was used to extract total RNA, which was then reverse transcribed into 5'RACE-ready cDNA with the SMARTer RACE 5'/3' Kit. Multiplex adaptors were used to barcode the full-length TCR alpha and beta libraries, which were then sequenced on an Illumina MiSeq. Concerning the study's data processing: For each of nine subset-tissue groups, sequencing data from the five patients were pooled, and the groups were compared by unsupervised clustering of TCR gene usage. Repertoire similarity was calculated with the Morisita-Horn index, weighting shared sequences by their contribution to each repertoire. The raw public reads went through TCRdb reprocessing: fastp at Q25, MiXCR clone calling, in-frame beta chains kept. Entries are consolidated by CDR3 protein sequence, retaining the most common genes and DNA. TCRdb's processing, not the authors' own work, is the source of the V and J calls. This sample lists more than 55,000 distinct CDR3 sequences; around 21% were detected once. The top ten hold about 2.9% of the sample.

The CDR3 spans 16 residues, from the cysteine through the phenylalanine. Only CDR3 DNA is held: 48 bases, read in frame from base 1. Based on the germline V gene, the CDR1 and CDR2 sequences are SGHRS and YFSETQ. The V end gives up 0 bases and the J end 6 bases, leaving 9 bases in the junction not matched to a gene. The chain is encoded by TRBV5-1 joined to TRBJ2-7, with 10 bases aligning to TRBD2. Sequenced: tumor-infiltrating Tregs sorted from the breast tumor. This TCR was recovered from a female donor with breast cancer. The sequence in DNA is TGCGCCAGCAGCTTGGCCTCTAGCGGGAGCCCTCGCGAGCAGTACTTC. Its protein product is CASSLASSGSPREQYF.